The text below deals with one T cell receptor (beta chain). CDR1 and CDR2 from the germline V gene are LNHNV and YYDKDF (reference sequence). CDR3 length equals 14 residues. V was clipped by 5 bases and J by 10 bases; unmatched bases: 11. These data are taken from a study of blood T cell repertoires in COVID-19. Per the study methods: Estimation of nucleated cell counts was performed using reference gene primer amplification. The repertoire was sequenced with immunoSEQ multiplex PCR; TCRdb's copy has only in-frame clones and lacks some. V, J and clone size are taken as reported in that table, and D and trimming were inferred from the DNA itself. The sample lists a few hundred thousand clones, approximately 90% occurring once.

The sample comprised PBMCs or T cells enriched from blood (not recorded which). This receptor was taken from a young woman who had been exposed to COVID-19. The chain has TRBV15 and TRBJ2-1; TRBD1 matches at 7 bases. This chain's CDR3 is CATSGETGNREQFF. DNA of the CDR3: TGTGCCACCAGCGGGGAGACAGGGAATCGGGAGCAGTTCTTC.